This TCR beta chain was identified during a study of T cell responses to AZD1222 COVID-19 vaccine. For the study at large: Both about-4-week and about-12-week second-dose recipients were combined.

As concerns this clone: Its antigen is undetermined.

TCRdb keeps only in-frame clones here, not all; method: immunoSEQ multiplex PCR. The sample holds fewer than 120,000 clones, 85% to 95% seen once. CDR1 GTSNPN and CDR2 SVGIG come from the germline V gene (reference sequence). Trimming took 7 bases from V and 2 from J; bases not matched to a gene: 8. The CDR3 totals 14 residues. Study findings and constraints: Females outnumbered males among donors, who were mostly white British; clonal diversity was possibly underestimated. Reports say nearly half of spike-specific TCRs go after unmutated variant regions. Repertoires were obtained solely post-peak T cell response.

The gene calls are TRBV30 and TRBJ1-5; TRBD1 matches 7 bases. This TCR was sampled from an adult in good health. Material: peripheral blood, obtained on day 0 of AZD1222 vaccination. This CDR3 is CAFDRVGRNQPQHF. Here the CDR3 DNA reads TGTGCCTTCGACAGGGTTGGGCGCAATCAGCCCCAGCATTTT.